A single sample gave rise to the 24 T cell receptor beta chains below, sequenced in a study of beta chain features in type 1 diabetes (dated by TCRdb to between 2017 and 2018). Library preparation employed the immunoSEQ multiplex PCR assay. The entire amount of isolated RNA was reverse transcribed using the High Capacity cDNA Reverse Transcription Kit, so the sequenced TCRB transcripts were expressed ones. As stored in TCRdb, this immuneACCESS dataset retains in-frame rearrangements with V and J assigned. A fraction of the clones does not appear; measured against another copy, unresolved V genes explain less than half of the discrepancy, and the remainder lacks a known reason. The sample table contains under 150,000 clones; only one count was recorded for 6% to 7.5% of them. 1.3% to 1.5% of the sample lies in the top ten. Sequencing was performed on central memory CD4+ T cells from blood. These TCRs come from a woman aged 30 to 39 in good health.

This clone appeared a few times. This chain uses TRBV7-9 with TRBJ2-5; 7 nucleotides line up with TRBD2. The ends lost 5 bases at V and 4 bases at J; junction bases unmatched: 13. Germline CDR1 reads SEHNR; CDR2 reads FQNEAQ (reference sequence). The CDR3 is made up of 16 amino acids. As DNA, the CDR3 is TGTGCCAGCAGCCTAACCCCGCGGGGGAGGGGAGAGACCCAGTACTTC. Translating gives CASSLTPRGRGETQYF.

This clone was detected only a few times. CDR3 region: CASSLGLAARDHGEFF. CDR3 DNA: TGTGCCAGCAGCTTAGGCCTAGCGGCGCGTGATCACGGGGAGTTCTTC. This chain links TRBV7-8 with TRBJ2-1, with 7 bases lining up with TRBD2. The CDR3 covers 16 residues. V was clipped by 1 base and J by 14 bases; unmatched bases: 17. The germline V gene encodes CDR1 SGHVS and CDR2 FQNEAQ.

A few counts support this clone. This rearrangement joins TRBV6-1 to TRBJ2-1, with TRBD1 matching over 9 bases. V was pared by 5 bases and J by 5 bases, with 4 bases of the junction left unmatched. The CDR3 runs to 14 residues. From germline, CDR1 is MNHNS and CDR2 SASEGT. CDR3 residues: CASSLRDRDNEQFF. CDR3 coding DNA: TGTGCCAGCAGTCTCCGGGACAGGGACAATGAGCAGTTCTTC.

The chain employs TRBV7-9 and TRBJ2-3, with D possibly matching TRBD2 (6 bases). Trimming took off 1 base at V and 3 bases at J, with 8 bases between the two ends. The CDR3 has 14 amino acids. Per the germline V gene, CDR1 is SEHNR and CDR2 is FQNEAQ (reference sequence). The CDR3 sequence is CASSLGLGTDTQYF. The DNA for the CDR3 is TGTGCCAGCAGCTTAGGACTAGGAACAGATACGCAGTATTTT.

In nucleotides, the CDR3 is TGTGCCAGCACCCGAGGAACCCAAGAGACCCAGTACTTC. Translation gives CASTRGTQETQYF. The rearrangement uses TRBV14 and TRBJ2-5, with unresolved D. The CDR3 contains 13 residues. With 7 bases removed from V and 1 base from J, the gap between germline ends came to 10 bases. Germline V gene data show CDR1 as SGHDN and CDR2 as FVKESK.

This chain connects TRBV28 to TRBJ1-2, with D perhaps matching TRBD1 (5 bases). CDR1 is MDHEN and CDR2 is SYDVKM in the germline V gene. V lost 4 bases and J lost 7, with 13 bases in between. The CDR3 is made up of 13 amino acids. The CDR3 region has the DNA TGTGCCAGCAGTTCAGGGAAGGGTTCTGGCTACACCTTC. Amino acids: CASSSGKGSGYTF.

This clone was observed a handful of times. This chain connects TRBV29-1 to TRBJ2-7; 12 nucleotides agree with TRBD2. Germline CDR1 reads SQVTM; CDR2 reads ANQGSEA. V lost 6 bases to trimming and J lost 5 bases; unmatched junction nucleotides: 8. This CDR3 is built from 14 residues. The CDR3 here is CSVLTSGSWDEQYF. CDR3 in DNA: TGCAGCGTCCTGACTAGCGGGAGCTGGGACGAGCAGTACTTC.

The CDR3, as DNA: TGTGCCAGCAGCCGACCGCGGGACAGTGCTTTTGAGACCCAGTACTTC. Its protein is CASSRPRDSAFETQYF. The chain recombines TRBV2 with TRBJ2-5, with D tentatively TRBD1 (7 bases). The germline V and J ends were trimmed by 6 bases and 5 bases, with 22 bases remaining between them. The germline V gene has CDR1 SNHLY and CDR2 FYNNEI. The CDR3 consists of 16 residues.

This clone was counted many times. The gene calls are TRBV18 and TRBJ2-7; D not certain. Germline CDR1 and CDR2: KGHSH and LQKENI. The ends were cut back, 0 bases at V and 4 bases at J, with 4 bases in the middle. The CDR3 runs 12 residues. In DNA, the CDR3 is TGTGCCAGCTCACCACCGAGTTACGAGCAGTACTTC. This encodes CASSPPSYEQYF.

This clone has a handful of counts. V is TRBV15 and J is TRBJ2-5; D unclear. The CDR3 loop spans 16 amino acids. The germline CDR1 and CDR2 sequences are LNHNV and YYDKDF (reference sequence). Trimming took off 0 bases at V and 1 base at J, with 12 bases between the two ends. The CDR3 sequence: CATSRDRTRVQETQYF. The CDR3 DNA reads TGTGCCACCAGCAGAGATAGAACCCGGGTCCAAGAGACCCAGTACTTC.

This clone occurred a few times. The junction shows a germline mismatch at one end, possibly a read error. The chain joins TRBV28 to TRBJ2-7; TRBD2 aligns across 13 bases. This CDR3 region has 13 residues. Germline V gene sequence: CDR1 MDHEN, CDR2 SYDVKM. The CDR3 bases are TGTGCCAGCAGTTTTGTGGGACTAGCGGGACTCAATTTC. It translates to CASSFVGLAGLNF.

This clone was picked up many times. The chain recombines TRBV7-2 with TRBJ2-1; 11 nucleotides match TRBD1. The CDR3 runs 17 residues. Germline values: CDR1 SGHTA, CDR2 FQGNSA. With V trimmed by 0 bases and J by 6 bases, 7 bases remained unmatched. The CDR3 protein is CASSLAWGTGGFNEQFF. CDR3 coding DNA: TGTGCCAGCAGCTTAGCTTGGGGGACAGGGGGGTTCAATGAGCAGTTCTTC.

The sample holds a few counts of this clone. The V and J genes are TRBV29-1 and TRBJ1-4; no definite D call. The germline V gene encodes CDR1 SQVTM and CDR2 ANQGSEA. The CDR3 length is 14 residues. V was clipped by 3 bases and J by 0 bases, with 8 bases between them. Here the CDR3 reads CSVDIRATNEKLFF. In DNA form, the CDR3 reads TGCAGCGTTGACATACGGGCAACTAATGAAAAACTGTTTTTT.

The sample holds a few counts of this clone. The rearrangement uses TRBV19 and TRBJ2-2; 7 bases are a match to TRBD2. This CDR3 spans 15 amino acids. The germline CDR1 and CDR2 sequences are LNHDA and SQIVND (reference sequence). The V segment lost 10 bases and the J segment 7 bases; nucleotides outside the gene matches: 15. CDR3 bases: TGTGCCACTCTCAAGGAGGGAGGGCCTCACGGGGAGCTGTTTTTT. This translates into CATLKEGGPHGELFF.

The genes are TRBV15 and TRBJ1-5, with 10 positions matching TRBD1. The ends lost 6 bases at V and 5 bases at J; junction bases unmatched: 4. The CDR3 consists of 14 residues. Germline CDR1 reads LNHNV; CDR2 reads YYDKDF (reference sequence). The CDR3 DNA reads as TGTGCCACCAGGGCGACAGGGGGCTATCAGCCCCAGCATTTT. Translation: CATRATGGYQPQHF.

This chain links TRBV28 with TRBJ1-2, with a weak D call TRBD1 (5 bases). CDR3 size: 13 residues. The germline V gene has CDR1 MDHEN and CDR2 SYDVKM. V was cut by 2 bases and J by 8 bases, with 12 bases left in between. Written as DNA, the CDR3 is TGTGCCAGCAGTTTAATCGGGGGGAAGGGCTACACCTTC. It translates to CASSLIGGKGYTF.

This clone was observed a few times. V is TRBV5-6 and J is TRBJ2-5; 11 nucleotides align to TRBD2. Trimming took 4 bases from V and 3 from J; bases not matched to a gene: 11. The CDR3 spans 17 residues. CDR1 SGHDT and CDR2 YYEEEE come from the germline V gene. The CDR3 is CASSRLAGYISEETQYF. The CDR3 DNA sequence: TGTGCCAGCAGCCGACTAGCGGGATATATCTCGGAAGAGACCCAGTACTTC.

The V gene is TRBV29-1, the J gene TRBJ1-3; 11 bases agree with TRBD1. V trimming: 6 bases; J trimming: 2 bases; junction bases outside the gene matches: 3. The CDR3 is 14 residues long. Germline V lookup: CDR1 SQVTM, CDR2 ANQGSEA. The CDR3 DNA sequence: TGCAGCGTCCGGGACAGGGGGACTGGAAACACCATATATTTT. Amino acids: CSVRDRGTGNTIYF.

This clone came up many times. The V and J genes are TRBV29-1 and TRBJ2-2; 8 nucleotides align to TRBD2. V lost 2 bases, J lost 5 bases, and 4 bases stayed unmatched. Germline assignment: CDR1 SQVTM and CDR2 ANQGSEA. This CDR3 contains 14 residues. The CDR3 here is CSVEIREGTGELFF. CDR3 sequence (DNA): TGCAGCGTTGAAATCCGGGAGGGGACCGGGGAGCTGTTTTTT.

This clone was found a few times. The chain uses TRBV7-9 and TRBJ2-3; the match to TRBD2 covers 13 bases. The junction had 6 bases not matched to a gene; V was cut back by 4 bases and J by 11 bases. Germline V gene lookup returns CDR1 SEHNR and CDR2 FQNEAQ (reference sequence). The CDR3 has 14 amino acids. The CDR3 here is CASSSGTSGTLQYF. The CDR3 DNA is TGTGCCAGCAGCTCAGGGACTAGCGGGACCTTGCAGTATTTT.

This chain links TRBV7-2 with TRBJ2-7, with 7 bases matching TRBD2. Unmatched junction bases numbered 10, after V lost 4 bases and J lost 1 base. There are 16 residues in the CDR3. The germline V gene encodes CDR1 SGHTA and CDR2 FQGNSA. Written as DNA, the CDR3 is TGTGCCAGCAGCTCCTCCCTGTCAGCGGGGTCCTACGAGCAGTACTTC. This encodes CASSSSLSAGSYEQYF.

The table lists this clone with a few counts. This chain connects TRBV29-1 to TRBJ2-5; D is perhaps TRBD1 (7 bases). Per germline, CDR1 SQVTM and CDR2 ANQGSEA. The CDR3 covers 13 residues. Deletions cut 5 bases from V and 2 bases from J, with 12 bases between. The chain's CDR3 is CSVFRGEQETQYF. DNA for the CDR3: TGCAGCGTTTTCAGGGGGGAGCAAGAGACCCAGTACTTC.

V gene TRBV6-1 combines with J gene TRBJ1-5; 9 bases are a match to TRBD1. The CDR3 runs 15 residues. V shed 6 bases, J shed 2 bases, and the junction held 5 bases outside the gene matches. CDR1 MNHNS and CDR2 SASEGT come from the germline V gene. CDR3 region: CASSLQGAGNQPQHF. As DNA, the CDR3 is TGTGCCAGCAGCCTACAGGGGGCTGGCAATCAGCCCCAGCATTTT.

The sample holds a few counts of this clone. V gene TRBV9 combines with J gene TRBJ2-3; D not certain. This CDR3 has 15 amino acids. The germline V and J ends were trimmed by 3 bases and 0 bases, with 11 bases remaining between them. The germline CDR1 and CDR2 sequences are SGDLS and YYNGEE. CDR3 in amino acids: CASSDYGASTDTQYF. The DNA for the CDR3 is TGTGCCAGCAGCGACTACGGTGCTAGCACAGATACGCAGTATTTT.